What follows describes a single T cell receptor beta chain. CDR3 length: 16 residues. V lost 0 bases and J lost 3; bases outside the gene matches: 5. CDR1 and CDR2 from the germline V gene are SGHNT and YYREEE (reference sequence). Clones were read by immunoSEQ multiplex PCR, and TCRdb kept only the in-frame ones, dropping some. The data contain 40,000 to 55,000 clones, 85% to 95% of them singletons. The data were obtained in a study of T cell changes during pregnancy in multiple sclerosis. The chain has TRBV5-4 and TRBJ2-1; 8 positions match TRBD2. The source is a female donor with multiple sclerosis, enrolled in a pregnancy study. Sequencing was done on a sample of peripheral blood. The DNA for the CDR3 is TGTGCCAGCAGCTTGGCAGCGGGAGTGATCTACAATGAGCAGTTCTTC. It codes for CASSLAAGVIYNEQFF. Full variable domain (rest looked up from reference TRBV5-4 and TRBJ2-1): ETGVTQSPTHLIKTRGQQVTLRCSSQSGHNTVSWYQQALGQGPQFIFQYYREEENGRGNFPPRFSGLQFPNYSSELNVNALELDDSALYLCASSLAAGVIYNEQFFGPGTRLTVL.